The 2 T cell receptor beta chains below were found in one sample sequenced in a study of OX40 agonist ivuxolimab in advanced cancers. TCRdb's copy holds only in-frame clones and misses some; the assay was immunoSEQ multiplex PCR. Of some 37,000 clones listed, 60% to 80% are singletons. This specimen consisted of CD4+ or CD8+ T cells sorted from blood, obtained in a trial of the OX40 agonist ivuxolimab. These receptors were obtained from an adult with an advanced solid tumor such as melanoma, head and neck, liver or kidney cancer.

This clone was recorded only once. CDR3 residues: CASSLHKRDSQETQYF. For the CDR3, the DNA is TGCGCCAGCAGCTTGCATAAAAGAGACAGTCAAGAGACCCAGTACTTC. The V gene is TRBV5-1, the J gene TRBJ2-5; TRBD1 is a possible D gene (5 bases). The CDR3 has 16 residues. The germline V gene has CDR1 SGHRS and CDR2 YFSETQ. V shed 1 base and J shed 2 bases, with 15 bases lying between them.

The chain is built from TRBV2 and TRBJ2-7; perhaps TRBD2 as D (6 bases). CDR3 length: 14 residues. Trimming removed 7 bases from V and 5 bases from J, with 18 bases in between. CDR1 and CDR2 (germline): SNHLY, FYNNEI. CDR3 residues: CASKEGSLGDEQYF. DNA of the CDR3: TGTGCCAGCAAGGAGGGGTCCTTGGGGGACGAGCAGTACTTC.